Presented here are 3 T cell receptor beta chains from one specimen sequenced in a study of tumor-infiltrating lymphocytes in primary liver carcinoma. The investigators made TCR beta cDNA from about 510 ng total RNA, using a constant-region primer. Modified slightly, ARM-PCR produced TCR beta libraries over three nested multiplex PCR rounds. In the first two PCR rounds, TRBV1-TRBV30 forward primers were paired with a C-beta reverse primer, and each round lasted about 9 cycles. TCRdb processed the multiplex PCR reads anew with MiXCR; each CDR3 protein has one entry. The sample yields a few hundred thousand distinct CDR3 sequences, around 50% seen once. Alongside blood RNA obtained from unsorted whole blood, germline DNA was also extracted. Sequencing input: peripheral blood. The receptors come from a young woman with primary liver carcinoma and hepatitis B virus infection.

The chain uses TRBV11-2 and TRBJ1-5, with a weak D call TRBD1 (6 bases). The CDR3 contains 15 residues. Germline loops: CDR1 SGHAT, CDR2 FQNNGV. V dropped 5 bases and J dropped 3 bases, with 14 bases sitting between them. The CDR3 nucleotides read TGTGCCAGCAGCGTGGGACAACTCGACAATCAGCCCCAGCATTTT. Translation gives CASSVGQLDNQPQHF.

Comment on this clonotype: A read error may produce the germline difference seen at one junction end. V and J are TRBV6-5 and TRBJ2-7; possible D gene TRBD1, 6 bases. Germline V CDR1 and CDR2: MNHEY, SVGAGI. This CDR3 is built from 15 residues. DNA for the CDR3: TGTACCAGCAGTTACAAGGACAGCAGCTCCTGCGAGCAGTACTTT. Its translation: CTSSYKDSSSCEQYF.

A remark on this clonotype: At one boundary the junction diverges from the germline segment, which might be a read error. The chain couples TRBV12-3 or TRBV12-4 to TRBJ2-1; 11 bases fit TRBD2. The CDR3 has 15 amino acids. As DNA, the CDR3 is TGTGGCAGCAATCTCGGGACTAGCGGTTACAATGAGCAGTTCTTC. Amino acids: CGSNLGTSGYNEQFF.